This T cell receptor beta chain was captured in a study of T cells in Graves' hyperthyroidism and ophthalmopathy. General study findings and limits: Before onset, ophthalmopathy was predicted by the model a median 6.5 months earlier. By a 13 V-J model, ophthalmopathy was set apart from stable hyperthyroidism.

This clonotype was counted between two and nine times. No antigen is known for it. Amplification of TCR beta CDR3 regions was performed using RNA transcripts as template. HTBI primers were employed in a first-round RT-PCR of the TCR CDR3. TCRdb fed the multiplex PCR reads into MiXCR, producing one record per CDR3 protein. The sample carries about 560,000 distinct CDR3 sequences, approximately 15% recorded once. Over 18 months, lack of ophthalmopathy progression marked Graves' hyperthyroidism as stable. Orbital computed tomography and thyroid ultrasound, together with serum TRAb and thyroxine and clinical symptoms, were used for diagnoses. The sequencing input was blood. The TCR comes from a young woman with Graves' hyperthyroidism.

The CDR3, as DNA: TGTGCCAGCAGCCCCCGCCACGTAACTAGCGAGCAGTACTTC. Translation gives CASSPRHVTSEQYF. This chain joins TRBV7-2 and TRBJ2-7; D is possibly TRBD2 (5 bases). This CDR3 contains 14 residues. Germline CDR1 reads SGHTA; CDR2 reads FQGNSA. The V gene lost 5 bases and the J gene lost 6 bases, with 17 bases spanning the gap.